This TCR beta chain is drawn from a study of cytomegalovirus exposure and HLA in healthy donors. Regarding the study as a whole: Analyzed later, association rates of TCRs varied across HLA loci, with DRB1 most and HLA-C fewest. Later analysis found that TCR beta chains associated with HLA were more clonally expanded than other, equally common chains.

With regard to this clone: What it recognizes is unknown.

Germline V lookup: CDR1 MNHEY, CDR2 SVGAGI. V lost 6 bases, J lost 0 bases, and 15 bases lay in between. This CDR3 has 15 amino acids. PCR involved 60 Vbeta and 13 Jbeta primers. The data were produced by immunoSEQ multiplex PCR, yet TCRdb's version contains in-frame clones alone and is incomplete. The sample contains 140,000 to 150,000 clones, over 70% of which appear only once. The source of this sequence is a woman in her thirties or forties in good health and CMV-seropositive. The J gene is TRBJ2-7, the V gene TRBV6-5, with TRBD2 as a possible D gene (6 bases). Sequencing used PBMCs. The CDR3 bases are TGTGCCAGCAGAACCGAAGCGACTAGCTCCTACGAGCAGTACTTC. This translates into CASRTEATSSYEQYF.